This TCR beta chain derives from a study of T cells after somatic rescue of genetic block. Sequencing was performed with immunoSEQ multiplex PCR; in TCRdb, only in-frame clones are kept and a portion is missing. The sample carries about 68,000 clones, around 93% recorded once. Per germline, CDR1 SGHRS and CDR2 YFSETQ. CDR3 length: 15 residues. Trimming cost V 4 bases and J 0 bases; bases outside gene matches: 7. The receptor was isolated from a man in his forties or fifties. V and J are TRBV5-1 and TRBJ2-7, with 7 bases fitting TRBD1. Sequencing was performed on peripheral blood mononuclear cells (PBMCs). The CDR3 loop is CASSHPRGLSYEQYF. The DNA of the CDR3 is TGCGCCAGCAGCCACCCAAGGGGGCTCTCCTACGAGCAGTACTTC.